This TCR beta chain derives from a study of glioma-infiltrating T cells (dated by TCRdb to about 2016). Turning to the overall study: TCR alpha- and beta-chain repertoires were sequenced from glioma tissue, non-neoplastic brain tissue and matched peripheral blood mononuclear cells. To measure how far tissue and blood T-cell populations diverged, each tissue-infiltrating repertoire was compared against the peripheral blood repertoire of the same patient. The paired cohort comprised three low-grade glioma patients, under 10 primary glioblastoma patients and three non-glioma patients contributing non-neoplastic brain tissue. What the study reported, not specific to this receptor: VJ-independent divergence between tissue and blood was below expectation in non-neoplastic patients but above expectation in all gliomas, especially low-grade gliomas. Very few CDR3 sequences were shared between tissue and blood, attributed to high CDR3 diversity and limited sampling. Group comparisons were based on small numbers of patients: three non-neoplastic, three low-grade glioma and eight or nine glioblastoma patients.

This clonotype has a count of ten or more. The antigen it binds to is not known. Qualities for individual bases were not recorded, and no much larger clone is one base off. The iRepertoire nested amplicon-rescue multiplex PCR (arm-PCR) platform was used to amplify TCR alpha and beta CDR3 regions from RNA. One-step reverse transcription and amplification used about 95-400 ng of tissue mRNA or PBMC total RNA as input. Following bead purification, Illumina adapters were added through a secondary multiplex PCR, and the libraries were then gel-purified between 200 and 400 bp. Internal 6-nucleotide barcodes were carried by the libraries and were used for demultiplexing. The libraries were sequenced on an Illumina MiSeq using 2x220 or 2x250 nucleotide paired-end reads. On the study's bioinformatics: FLASH 1.2.11 was used to merge paired reads, and BWA-MEM then aligned the reads to the GRCh37 human genome before TRA and TRB reads were extracted. An IMGT-derived reference of cassette sequences and CDR3 motifs, with pseudogenes included, was used for V and J assignment. Reads were translated in three frames, and productive CDR3s were defined as those with a C...FGXG motif and no stop codons. Unique combinations of V-J cassette pair and CDR3 amino acid sequence were defined as clonotypes. Reads were filtered by Hamming distance, thresholded by each sample's sequence error rate in mapped regions. TCRdb reworked the public reads: Q25 trimming with fastp, MiXCR clone assembly, productive beta chains retained. Each entry is one CDR3 protein sequence, shown with its most common DNA and genes. These V and J calls originate from TCRdb's pipeline instead of the authors' own analysis. The table for this sample lists 160,000 or so distinct CDR3 sequences; over 40% of them were counted only once. Roughly 5.2% of the sample is in the top ten clones.

Reading from cysteine to phenylalanine, the CDR3 counts 11 amino acids. The retained sequence is limited to the CDR3, 33 bases, with the frame set at the first base. Between the V and J ends, shortened by 1 base and 5 bases respectively, the junction contains 3 bases. Based on the germline V gene, the CDR1 and CDR2 sequences are MDHEN and SYDVKM. The rearranged chain carries TRBV28 and TRBJ2-7, with the D gene call left open. The TCR was taken from a human donor with low-grade glioma or glioblastoma, undergoing nonglioma brain surgery, or in good health (not recorded which). Sequencing was carried out using glioma tissue, nonneoplastic brain tissue, or PBMCs (not recorded which). The CDR3 in this case is CASSLSHEQYF. The DNA sequence reads TGTGCCAGCAGTTTATCCCACGAGCAGTACTTC.